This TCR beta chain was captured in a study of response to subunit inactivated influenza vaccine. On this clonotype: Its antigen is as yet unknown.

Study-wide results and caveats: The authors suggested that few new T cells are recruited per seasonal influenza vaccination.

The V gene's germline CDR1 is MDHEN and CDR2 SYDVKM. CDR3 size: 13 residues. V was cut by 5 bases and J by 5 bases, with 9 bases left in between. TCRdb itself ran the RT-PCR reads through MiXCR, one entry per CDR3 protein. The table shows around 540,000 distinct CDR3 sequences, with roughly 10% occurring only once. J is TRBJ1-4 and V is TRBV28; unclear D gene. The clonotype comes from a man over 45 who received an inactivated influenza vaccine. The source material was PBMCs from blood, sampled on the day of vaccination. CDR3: CASSPRLNEKLFF. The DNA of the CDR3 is TGTGCCAGCAGTCCGAGATTAAATGAAAAACTGTTTTTT.